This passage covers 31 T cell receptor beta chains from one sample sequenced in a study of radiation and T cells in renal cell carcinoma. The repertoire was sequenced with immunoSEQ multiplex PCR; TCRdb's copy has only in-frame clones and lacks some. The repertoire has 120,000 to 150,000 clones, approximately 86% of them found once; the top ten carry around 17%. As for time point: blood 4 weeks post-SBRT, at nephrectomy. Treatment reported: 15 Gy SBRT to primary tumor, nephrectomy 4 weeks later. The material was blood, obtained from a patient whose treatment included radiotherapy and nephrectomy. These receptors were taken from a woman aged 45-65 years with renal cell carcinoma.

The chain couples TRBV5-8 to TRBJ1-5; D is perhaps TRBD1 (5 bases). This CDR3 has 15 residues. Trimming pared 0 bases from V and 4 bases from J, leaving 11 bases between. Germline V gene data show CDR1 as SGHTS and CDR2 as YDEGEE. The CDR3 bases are TGTGCCAGCAGCTTGGCTGGGGGACTGAATCAGCCCCAGCATTTT. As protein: CASSLAGGLNQPQHF.

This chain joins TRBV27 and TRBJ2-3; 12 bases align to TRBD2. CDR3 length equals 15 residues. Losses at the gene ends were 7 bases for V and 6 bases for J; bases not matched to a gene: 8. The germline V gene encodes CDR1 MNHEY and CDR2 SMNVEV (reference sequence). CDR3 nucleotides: TGTGCCAGCACCCAGCTAGCGGGGGGGCTGGATACGCAGTATTTT. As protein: CASTQLAGGLDTQYF.

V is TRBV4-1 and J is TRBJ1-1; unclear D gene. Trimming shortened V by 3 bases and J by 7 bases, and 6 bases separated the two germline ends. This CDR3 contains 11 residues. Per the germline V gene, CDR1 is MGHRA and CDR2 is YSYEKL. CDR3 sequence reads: CASSHLDEAFF. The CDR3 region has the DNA TGCGCCAGCAGCCACCTAGATGAAGCTTTCTTT.

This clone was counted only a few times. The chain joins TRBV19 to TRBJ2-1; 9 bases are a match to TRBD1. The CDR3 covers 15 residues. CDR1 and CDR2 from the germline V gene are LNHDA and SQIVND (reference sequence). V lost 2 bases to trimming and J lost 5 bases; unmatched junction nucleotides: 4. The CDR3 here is CASSITGGFNNEQFF. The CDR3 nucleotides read TGTGCCAGTAGTATAACAGGGGGCTTCAACAATGAGCAGTTCTTC.

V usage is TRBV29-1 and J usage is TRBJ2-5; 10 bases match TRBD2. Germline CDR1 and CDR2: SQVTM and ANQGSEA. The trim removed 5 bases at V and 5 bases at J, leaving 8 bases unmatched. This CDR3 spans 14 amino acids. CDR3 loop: CSVLTSGLGETQYF. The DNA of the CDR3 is TGCAGCGTTTTGACTAGCGGGTTGGGGGAGACCCAGTACTTC.

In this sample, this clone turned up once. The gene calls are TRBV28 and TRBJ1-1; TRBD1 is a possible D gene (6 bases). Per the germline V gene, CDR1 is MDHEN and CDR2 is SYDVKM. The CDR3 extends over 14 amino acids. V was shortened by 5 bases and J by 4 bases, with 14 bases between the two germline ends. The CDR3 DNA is TGTGCCAGCAGTCCCGGGGGGCGTGGCACTGAAGCTTTCTTT. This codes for CASSPGGRGTEAFF. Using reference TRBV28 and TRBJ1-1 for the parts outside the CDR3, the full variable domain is DVKVTQSSRYLVKRTGEKVFLECVQDMDHENMFWYRQDPGLGLRLIYFSYDVKMKEKGDIPEGYSVSREKKERFSLILESASTNQTSMYLCASSPGGRGTEAFFGQGTRLTVV.

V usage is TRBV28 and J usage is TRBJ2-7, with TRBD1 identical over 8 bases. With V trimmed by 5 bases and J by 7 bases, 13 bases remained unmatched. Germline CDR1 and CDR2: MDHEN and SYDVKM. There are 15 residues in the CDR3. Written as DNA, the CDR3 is TGTGCCAGCAGTGCAGGGGGCTCCAGGCCTAGAGAGCAGTACTTC. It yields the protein CASSAGGSRPREQYF.

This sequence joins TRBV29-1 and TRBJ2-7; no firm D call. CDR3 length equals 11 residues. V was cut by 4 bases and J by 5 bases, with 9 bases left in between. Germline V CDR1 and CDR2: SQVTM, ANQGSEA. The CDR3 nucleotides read TGCAGCGTTGGTTCAAAGGACGAGCAGTACTTC. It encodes CSVGSKDEQYF.

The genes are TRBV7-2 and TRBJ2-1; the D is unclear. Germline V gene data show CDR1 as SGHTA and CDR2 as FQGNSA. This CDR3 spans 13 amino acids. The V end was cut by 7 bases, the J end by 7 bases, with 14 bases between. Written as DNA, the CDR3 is TGTGCCAGCATCTACTATGTGGGTAATGAGCAGTTCTTC. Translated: CASIYYVGNEQFF. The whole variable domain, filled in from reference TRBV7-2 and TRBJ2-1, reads GAGVSQSPSNKVTEKGKDVELRCDPISGHTALYWYRQSLGQGLEFLIYFQGNSAPDKSGLPSDRFSAERTGGSVSTLTIQRTQQEDSAVYLCASIYYVGNEQFFGPGTRLTVL.

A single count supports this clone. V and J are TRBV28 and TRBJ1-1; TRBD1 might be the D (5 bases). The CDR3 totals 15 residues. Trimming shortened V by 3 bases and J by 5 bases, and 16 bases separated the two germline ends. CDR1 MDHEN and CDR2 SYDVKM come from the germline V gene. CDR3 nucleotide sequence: TGTGCCAGCAGTTTCATTTCAGCGGGGGGTACTGAAGCTTTCTTT. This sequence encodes CASSFISAGGTEAFF.

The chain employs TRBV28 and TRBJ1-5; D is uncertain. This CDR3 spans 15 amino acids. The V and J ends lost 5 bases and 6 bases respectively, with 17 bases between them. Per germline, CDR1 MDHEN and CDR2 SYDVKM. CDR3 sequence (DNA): TGTGCCAGCAGTCCATCATTCGGTTTCCCTCAGCCCCAGCATTTT. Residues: CASSPSFGFPQPQHF.

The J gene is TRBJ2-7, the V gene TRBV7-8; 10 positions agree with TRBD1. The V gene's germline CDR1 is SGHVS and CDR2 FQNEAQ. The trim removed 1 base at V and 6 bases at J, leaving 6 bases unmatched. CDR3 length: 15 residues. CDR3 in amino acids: CASSLGSGQGTEQYF. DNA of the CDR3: TGTGCCAGCAGCTTAGGGTCGGGACAGGGGACCGAGCAGTACTTC.

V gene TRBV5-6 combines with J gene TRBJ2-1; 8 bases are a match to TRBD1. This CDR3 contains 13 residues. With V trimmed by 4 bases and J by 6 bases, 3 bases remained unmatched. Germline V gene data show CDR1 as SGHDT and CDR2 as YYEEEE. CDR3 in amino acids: CASSPGQVNEQFF. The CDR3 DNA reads TGTGCCAGCAGCCCGGGACAGGTCAATGAGCAGTTCTTC.

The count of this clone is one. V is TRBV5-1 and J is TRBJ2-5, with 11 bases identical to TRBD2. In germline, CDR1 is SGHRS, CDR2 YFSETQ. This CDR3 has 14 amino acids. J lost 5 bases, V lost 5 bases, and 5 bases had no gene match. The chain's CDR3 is CASRVAGGPETQYF. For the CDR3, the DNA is TGCGCCAGCAGGGTAGCGGGAGGGCCGGAGACCCAGTACTTC.

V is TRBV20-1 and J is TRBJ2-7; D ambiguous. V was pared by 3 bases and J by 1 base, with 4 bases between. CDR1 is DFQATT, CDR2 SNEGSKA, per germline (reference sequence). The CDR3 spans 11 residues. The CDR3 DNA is TGCAGTGCTAGCCGGTCCTACGAGCAGTACTTC. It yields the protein CSASRSYEQYF.

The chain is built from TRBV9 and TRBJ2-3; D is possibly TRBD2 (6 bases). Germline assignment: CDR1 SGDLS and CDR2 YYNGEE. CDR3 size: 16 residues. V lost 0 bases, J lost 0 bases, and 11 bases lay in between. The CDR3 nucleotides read TGTGCCAGCAGCGTAGGGGGCGGGACTAGCACAGATACGCAGTATTTT. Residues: CASSVGGGTSTDTQYF.

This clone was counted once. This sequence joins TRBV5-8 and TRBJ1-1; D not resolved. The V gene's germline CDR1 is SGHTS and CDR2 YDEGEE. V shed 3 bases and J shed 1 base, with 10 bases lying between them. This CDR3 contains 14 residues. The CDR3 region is CASSSEEANTEAFF. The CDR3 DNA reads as TGTGCCAGCAGCTCGGAGGAGGCGAACACTGAAGCTTTCTTT.

The CDR3 spells CASLENTGGGETQYF. DNA of the CDR3: TGTGCCAGCTTAGAGAATACAGGGGGAGGTGAGACCCAGTACTTC. V and J are TRBV2 and TRBJ2-5; 8 positions match TRBD1. Losses at the gene ends were 8 bases for V and 5 bases for J; bases not matched to a gene: 13. The CDR3 sequence is 15 residues long. The germline V gene has CDR1 SNHLY and CDR2 FYNNEI.

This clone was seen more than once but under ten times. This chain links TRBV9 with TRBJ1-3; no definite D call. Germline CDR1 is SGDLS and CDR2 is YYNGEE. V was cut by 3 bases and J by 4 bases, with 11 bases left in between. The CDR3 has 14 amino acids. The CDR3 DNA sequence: TGTGCCAGCAGCGCCCCCGGAGGCGGAAACACCATATATTTT. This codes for CASSAPGGGNTIYF.

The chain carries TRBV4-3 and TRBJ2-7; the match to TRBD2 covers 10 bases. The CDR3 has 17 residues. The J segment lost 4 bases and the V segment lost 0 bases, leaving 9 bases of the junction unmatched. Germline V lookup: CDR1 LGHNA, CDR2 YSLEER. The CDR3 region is CASSQDLRASGGYEQYF. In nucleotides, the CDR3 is TGCGCCAGCAGCCAAGATCTTAGGGCTAGCGGGGGATACGAGCAGTACTTC.

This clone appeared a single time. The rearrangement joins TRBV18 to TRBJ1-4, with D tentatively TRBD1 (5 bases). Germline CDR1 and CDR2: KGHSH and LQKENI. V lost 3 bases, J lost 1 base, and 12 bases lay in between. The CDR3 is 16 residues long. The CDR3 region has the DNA TGTGCCAGCTCACCTAACACCCAGGGAACTAATGAAAAACTGTTTTTT. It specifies CASSPNTQGTNEKLFF. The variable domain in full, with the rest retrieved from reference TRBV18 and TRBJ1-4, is NAGVMQNPRHLVRRRGQEARLRCSPMKGHSHVYWYRQLPEEGLKFMVYLQKENIIDESGMPKERFSAEFPKEGPSILRIQQVVRGDSAAYFCASSPNTQGTNEKLFFGSGTQLSVL.

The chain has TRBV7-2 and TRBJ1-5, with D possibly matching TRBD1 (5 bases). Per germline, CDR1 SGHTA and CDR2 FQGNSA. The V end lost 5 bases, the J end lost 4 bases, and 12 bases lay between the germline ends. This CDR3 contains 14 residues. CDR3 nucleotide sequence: TGTGCCAGCAGCCCCGGACATACTAATCAGCCCCAGCATTTT. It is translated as CASSPGHTNQPQHF. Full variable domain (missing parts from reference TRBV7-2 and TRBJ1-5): GAGVSQSPSNKVTEKGKDVELRCDPISGHTALYWYRQSLGQGLEFLIYFQGNSAPDKSGLPSDRFSAERTGGSVSTLTIQRTQQEDSAVYLCASSPGHTNQPQHFGDGTRLSIL.

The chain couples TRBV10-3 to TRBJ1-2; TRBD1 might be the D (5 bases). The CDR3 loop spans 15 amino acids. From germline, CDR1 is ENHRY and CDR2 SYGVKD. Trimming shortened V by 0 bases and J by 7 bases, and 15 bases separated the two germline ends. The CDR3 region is CAISESGRGSAGYTF. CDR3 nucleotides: TGTGCCATCAGTGAGTCGGGTCGGGGGAGCGCTGGCTACACCTTC.

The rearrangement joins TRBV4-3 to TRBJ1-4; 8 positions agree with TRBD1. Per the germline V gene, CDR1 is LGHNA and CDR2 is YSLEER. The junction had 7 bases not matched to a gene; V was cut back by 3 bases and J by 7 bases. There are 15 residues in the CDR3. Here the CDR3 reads CASSQQQGEGEKLFF. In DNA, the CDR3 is TGCGCCAGCAGCCAGCAACAGGGGGAGGGTGAAAAACTGTTTTTT.

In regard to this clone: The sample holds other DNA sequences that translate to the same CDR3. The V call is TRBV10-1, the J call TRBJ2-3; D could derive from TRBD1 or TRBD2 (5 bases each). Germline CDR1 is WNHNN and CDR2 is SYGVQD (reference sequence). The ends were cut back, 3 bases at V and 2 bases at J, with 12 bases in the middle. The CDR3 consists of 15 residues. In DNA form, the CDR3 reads TGCGCCAGCAGTGATAGTGGGGGAACCACAGATACGCAGTATTTT. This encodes CASSDSGGTTDTQYF.

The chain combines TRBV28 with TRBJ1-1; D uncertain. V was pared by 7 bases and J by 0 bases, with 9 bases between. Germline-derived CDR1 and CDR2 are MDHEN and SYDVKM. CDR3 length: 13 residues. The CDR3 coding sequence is TGTGCCAGCACCCCAGACATGAACACTGAAGCTTTCTTT. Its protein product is CASTPDMNTEAFF.

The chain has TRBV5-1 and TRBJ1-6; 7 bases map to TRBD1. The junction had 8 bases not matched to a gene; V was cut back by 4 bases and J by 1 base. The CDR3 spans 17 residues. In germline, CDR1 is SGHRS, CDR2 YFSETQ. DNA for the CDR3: TGCGCCAGCAGCATCCAGGGGGTCTCGTCCTATAATTCACCCCTCCACTTT. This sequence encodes CASSIQGVSSYNSPLHF.

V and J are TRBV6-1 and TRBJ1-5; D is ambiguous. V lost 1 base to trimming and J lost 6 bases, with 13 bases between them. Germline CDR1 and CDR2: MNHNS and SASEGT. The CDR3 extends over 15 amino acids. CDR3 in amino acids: CASSEGPFYAQPQHF. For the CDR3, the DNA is TGTGCCAGCAGTGAAGGACCGTTCTACGCTCAGCCCCAGCATTTT.

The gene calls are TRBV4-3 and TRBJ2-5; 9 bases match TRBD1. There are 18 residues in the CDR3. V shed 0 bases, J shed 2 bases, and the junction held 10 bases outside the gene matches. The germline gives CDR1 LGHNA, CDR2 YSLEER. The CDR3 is CASSQEVDRGWGQETQYF. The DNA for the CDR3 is TGCGCCAGCAGCCAAGAGGTGGACAGGGGATGGGGTCAAGAGACCCAGTACTTC.

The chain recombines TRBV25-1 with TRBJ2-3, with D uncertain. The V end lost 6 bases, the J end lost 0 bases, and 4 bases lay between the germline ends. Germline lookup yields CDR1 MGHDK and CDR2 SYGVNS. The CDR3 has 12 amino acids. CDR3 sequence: CASSWSTDTQYF. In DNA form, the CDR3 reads TGTGCCAGCAGCTGGAGCACAGATACGCAGTATTTT.

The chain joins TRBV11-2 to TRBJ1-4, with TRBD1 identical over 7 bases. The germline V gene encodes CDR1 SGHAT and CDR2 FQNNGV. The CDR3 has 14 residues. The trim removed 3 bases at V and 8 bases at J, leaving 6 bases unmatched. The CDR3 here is CASSFDRVGEKLFF. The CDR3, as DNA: TGTGCCAGCAGCTTTGACAGGGTGGGGGAAAAACTGTTTTTT.